This T cell receptor beta chain stems from a study of blood T cells in healthy people across ages. This clonotype showed up just a few times. Antigen specificity is unknown. A second about 7 to 11 cycle PCR used barcoded and J-beta primers. TCRdb reanalysed the 5' RACE reads using MiXCR and keeps one entry per CDR3 protein. The sample yields around 790,000 distinct CDR3 sequences, 40% to 50% seen once. Regarding the study as a whole: Samples with more naive T cells showed higher observed beta diversity.

V was trimmed by 1 base and J by 1 base, leaving 6 bases between them. CDR3 length equals 14 residues. The germline gives CDR1 LGHNT, CDR2 FRNRAP. Sequenced material: blood. The receptor was derived from a man between 60 and 75 years old in good health. This rearrangement joins TRBV12-5 to TRBJ2-3; D is uncertain. CDR3 protein: CASGLGTGTDTQYF. CDR3 DNA: TGTGCTAGTGGTTTGGGGACCGGCACAGATACGCAGTATTTT.